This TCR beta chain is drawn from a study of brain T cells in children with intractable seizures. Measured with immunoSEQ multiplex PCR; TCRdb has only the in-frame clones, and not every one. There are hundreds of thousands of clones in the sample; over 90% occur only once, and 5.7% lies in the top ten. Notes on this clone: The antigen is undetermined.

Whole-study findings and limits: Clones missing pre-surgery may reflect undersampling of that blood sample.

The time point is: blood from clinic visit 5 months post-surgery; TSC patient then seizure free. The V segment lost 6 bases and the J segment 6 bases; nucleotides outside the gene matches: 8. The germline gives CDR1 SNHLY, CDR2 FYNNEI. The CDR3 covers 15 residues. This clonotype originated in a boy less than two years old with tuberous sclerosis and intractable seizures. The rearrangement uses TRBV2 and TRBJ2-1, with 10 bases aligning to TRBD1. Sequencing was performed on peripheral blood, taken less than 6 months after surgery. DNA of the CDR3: TGTGCCAGCAGGGGGTGGGACAGGGGAATCAATGAGCAGTTCTTC. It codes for CASRGWDRGINEQFF.